These T cell receptor beta chains were read from a single sample in a study of blood T cell repertoires in COVID-19. Some clones are missing from TCRdb's copy, which holds only in-frame ones; the method was immunoSEQ multiplex PCR. The table lists 85,000 to 90,000 clones, roughly 89% of them singletons. The sequenced sample consisted of peripheral blood. The source of these receptors is a woman aged 80 or over with active COVID-19. The CDR3 runs from the conserved cysteine through the conserved F or W. D genes are given only for firm matches. Expanded clones get a size class; other rows say once, few or many, or leave the size out.

abundance: -; v_gene: TRBV14; d_gene: TRBD1; j_gene: TRBJ2-7; CDR3nt: TGTGCCAGCAGCCAAAATCGGGACAGGGGGCCCAAAATCTACGAGCAGTACTTC; CDR3aa: CASSQNRDRGPKIYEQYF
abundance: -; v_gene: TRBV11-2; d_gene: TRBD1; j_gene: TRBJ2-1; CDR3nt: TGTGCCAGCAGCTCTCAGGGGGCGTTGATCTCCTACAATGAGCAGTTCTTC; CDR3aa: CASSSQGALISYNEQFF
abundance: once; v_gene: TRBV7-2; d_gene: TRBD2; j_gene: TRBJ2-7; CDR3nt: TGTGCCAGCAGCCCCCGTGGGCGGGAGGCGGACGAGCAGTACTTC; CDR3aa: CASSPRGREADEQYF
abundance: -; v_gene: TRBV5-6; d_gene: TRBD2; j_gene: TRBJ2-1; CDR3nt: TGTGCCAGCAGCTTGCGACTAGCGGGAGGTGAGCAGTTCTTC; CDR3aa: CASSLRLAGGEQFF
abundance: -; v_gene: TRBV2; d_gene: -; j_gene: TRBJ2-3; CDR3nt: TGTGCCAGCAGTGAAGCTGCGGTCCCCGATACGCAGTATTTT; CDR3aa: CASSEAAVPDTQYF
abundance: -; v_gene: TRBV4-2; d_gene: -; j_gene: TRBJ1-6; CDR3nt: TGTGCCAGCAGCCCCGTCTCCAATTCACCCCTCCACTTT; CDR3aa: CASSPVSNSPLHF
abundance: -; v_gene: TRBV6-5; d_gene: -; j_gene: TRBJ1-2; CDR3nt: TGTGCCAGCGGGGCAGTAAACTATGGCTACACCTTC; CDR3aa: CASGAVNYGYTF
abundance: -; v_gene: TRBV19; d_gene: TRBD2; j_gene: TRBJ2-7; CDR3nt: TGTGCCAGTAGTAGCCGGGAGGGGCCCTACGAGCAGTACTTC; CDR3aa: CASSSREGPYEQYF
abundance: -; v_gene: TRBV7-9; d_gene: -; j_gene: TRBJ1-1; CDR3nt: TGTGCCAGCAGCCCTAAAGGAGGCAGAGCTGAAGCTTTCTTT; CDR3aa: CASSPKGGRAEAFF
abundance: -; v_gene: TRBV19; d_gene: TRBD1; j_gene: TRBJ2-7; CDR3nt: TGTGCCAGTAGCGCGGACAGGGGGCTCAACTACGAGCAGTACTTC; CDR3aa: CASSADRGLNYEQYF
abundance: -; v_gene: TRBV4-1; d_gene: TRBD2; j_gene: TRBJ2-1; CDR3nt: TGCGCCAGCAGCCAGACCGGGACTACCTACAATGAGCAGTTCTTC; CDR3aa: CASSQTGTTYNEQFF
abundance: -; v_gene: TRBV6-5; d_gene: TRBD1; j_gene: TRBJ1-5; CDR3nt: TGTGCCAGCAGCCTTACAGGGGCCGGGCAGCCCCAGCATTTT; CDR3aa: CASSLTGAGQPQHF
abundance: -; v_gene: TRBV28; d_gene: -; j_gene: TRBJ2-1; CDR3nt: TGTGCCAGCAGTTTGTTACTACACCACAATGAGCAGTTCTTC; CDR3aa: CASSLLLHHNEQFF
abundance: few; v_gene: TRBV7-9; d_gene: -; j_gene: TRBJ1-6; CDR3nt: TGTGCCAGCAGCTTGGTTGGGAGCTCCTATAATTCACCCCTCCACTTT; CDR3aa: CASSLVGSSYNSPLHF
abundance: -; v_gene: TRBV7-2; d_gene: -; j_gene: TRBJ1-3; CDR3nt: TGTGCCAGCAGTCCAGGGGTTGGAAACACCATATATTTT; CDR3aa: CASSPGVGNTIYF
abundance: few; v_gene: TRBV7-9; d_gene: -; j_gene: TRBJ2-2; CDR3nt: TGTGCCAGCAGCTTAGCAGCCCCGTTTGGGGAGCTGTTTTTT; CDR3aa: CASSLAAPFGELFF
abundance: -; v_gene: TRBV12-3/TRBV12-4; d_gene: TRBD1; j_gene: TRBJ2-3; CDR3nt: TGTGCCACTAACAGGGGATCAGATACGCAGTATTTT; CDR3aa: CATNRGSDTQYF
abundance: -; v_gene: TRBV28; d_gene: -; j_gene: TRBJ1-5; CDR3nt: TGTGCCAGCAGTTTAGCAACAATGGGGGGTAATCAGCCCCAGCATTTT; CDR3aa: CASSLATMGGNQPQHF
abundance: -; v_gene: TRBV7-9; d_gene: -; j_gene: TRBJ1-3; CDR3nt: TGTGCCAGCAGCTTCCCGGACAGAGGAAACACCATATATTTT; CDR3aa: CASSFPDRGNTIYF
abundance: -; v_gene: TRBV2; d_gene: -; j_gene: TRBJ1-3; CDR3nt: TGTGCCACCGCTGCCGGGGACTTCTCTGGAAACACCATATATTTT; CDR3aa: CATAAGDFSGNTIYF
abundance: -; v_gene: TRBV7-3; d_gene: TRBD2; j_gene: TRBJ2-2; CDR3nt: TGTGCCAGCAGCTTAAGCGCTAGCGGGAGCACCGGGGAGCTGTTTTTT; CDR3aa: CASSLSASGSTGELFF
abundance: once; v_gene: TRBV4-1; d_gene: TRBD2; j_gene: TRBJ2-1; CDR3nt: TGCGCCAGCAGCCAGGGGGGCGGGAGGGCCCCGATAGGGAATGAGCAGTTCTTC; CDR3aa: CASSQGGGRAPIGNEQFF
abundance: -; v_gene: TRBV4-3; d_gene: -; j_gene: TRBJ2-3; CDR3nt: TGCGCCAGCAGCCAAGATCAGGGCTCAGATACGCAGTATTTT; CDR3aa: CASSQDQGSDTQYF
abundance: -; v_gene: TRBV2; d_gene: -; j_gene: TRBJ2-2; CDR3nt: TGTGCCAGCAGTCTAGCGTATCGTTACACCGGGGAGCTGTTTTTT; CDR3aa: CASSLAYRYTGELFF
abundance: -; v_gene: TRBV2; d_gene: TRBD1; j_gene: TRBJ1-4; CDR3nt: TGTGCCAGCAGTGATTCCCGGACAGGGCGGGAAAAACTGTTTTTT; CDR3aa: CASSDSRTGREKLFF
abundance: -; v_gene: TRBV28; d_gene: TRBD1; j_gene: TRBJ2-2; CDR3nt: TGTGCCAGCCACACAGGGGGCACCGGGGAGCTGTTTTTT; CDR3aa: CASHTGGTGELFF
abundance: -; v_gene: TRBV27; d_gene: TRBD2; j_gene: TRBJ2-7; CDR3nt: TGTGCCAGCAGTCTTAGGAGATTAGCGGGAGTTACGAGCGAGCAGTACTTC; CDR3aa: CASSLRRLAGVTSEQYF
abundance: -; v_gene: TRBV2; d_gene: TRBD1; j_gene: TRBJ2-7; CDR3nt: TGTGCGGTCCGGGACAGAAATTACGAGCAGTACTTC; CDR3aa: CAVRDRNYEQYF
abundance: few; v_gene: TRBV5-4; d_gene: -; j_gene: TRBJ2-7; CDR3nt: TGTGCCAGCAGTAGGGACAACACCTACGAGCAGTACTTC; CDR3aa: CASSRDNTYEQYF
abundance: -; v_gene: TRBV5-1; d_gene: TRBD2; j_gene: TRBJ2-5; CDR3nt: TGCGCCAGCAGCTGGACTAGCTGGGAGACCCAGTACTTC; CDR3aa: CASSWTSWETQYF
abundance: -; v_gene: TRBV7-3; d_gene: TRBD2; j_gene: TRBJ2-1; CDR3nt: TGTGCCAGCAGCTTAATGGGGACTAGCGGGAGACCCAATGAGCAGTTCTTC; CDR3aa: CASSLMGTSGRPNEQFF
abundance: -; v_gene: TRBV4-1; d_gene: -; j_gene: TRBJ2-7; CDR3nt: TGCGCCAGCAGCCACGGGAGCTCGTGGGAGCAGTACTTC; CDR3aa: CASSHGSSWEQYF
abundance: once; v_gene: TRBV19; d_gene: -; j_gene: TRBJ2-1; CDR3nt: TGTGCCAGTAGTGTGACTGGGGCCAATGAGCAGTTCTTC; CDR3aa: CASSVTGANEQFF
abundance: -; v_gene: TRBV4-1; d_gene: TRBD2; j_gene: TRBJ2-1; CDR3nt: TGCGCCAGCAGCCAAGTTGGGGGTACTAGCGGGCCGAGGGAGCAGTTCTTC; CDR3aa: CASSQVGGTSGPREQFF
abundance: -; v_gene: TRBV7-9; d_gene: TRBD1; j_gene: TRBJ2-7; CDR3nt: TGTGCCAGCAGTAGACAGGGGCTAAGCGAGCAGTACTTC; CDR3aa: CASSRQGLSEQYF
abundance: few; v_gene: TRBV6-6; d_gene: TRBD1; j_gene: TRBJ1-5; CDR3nt: TGTGCCAGCAGTTACACAGGGGCTGGTCAGCCCCAGCATTTT; CDR3aa: CASSYTGAGQPQHF
abundance: -; v_gene: TRBV4-1; d_gene: -; j_gene: TRBJ1-2; CDR3nt: TGCGCCAGCAGCCAAGGTATTAACTATGGCTACACCTTC; CDR3aa: CASSQGINYGYTF